What follows are 13 T cell receptor beta chains derived from one specimen sequenced in a study of T-cell reconstitution after alpha-beta-depleted transplantation in children. The TCRbeta library incorporated unique molecular identifiers. TCRdb independently ran MiXCR on the PCR reads; one entry per CDR3 protein. The sample carries roughly 350,000 distinct CDR3 sequences, 15% to 20% recorded once. Sequencing used PBMCs, mostly from graft donor cells, obtained 360 days after TCRalphabeta/CD19-depleted stem cell transplant. The origin of the receptors is a male patient aged 2 to 9 who had a stem cell transplant for acute lymphoblastic leukemia, so the T cells may come from the graft donor.

The rearrangement joins TRBV11-1 to TRBJ1-5; D not resolved. Germline CDR1 and CDR2: SGHAT and FQDESV (reference sequence). The CDR3 extends over 16 amino acids. The germline V and J ends were trimmed by 0 bases and 0 bases, with 9 bases remaining between them. CDR3: CASSLAATYSNQPQHF. The DNA of the CDR3 is TGTGCCAGCAGCTTAGCCGCGACTTATAGCAATCAGCCCCAGCATTTT. Variable domain in full (rest from reference TRBV11-1 and TRBJ1-5): EAEVAQSPRYKITEKSQAVAFWCDPISGHATLYWYRQILGQGPELLVQFQDESVVDDSQLPKDRFSAERLKGVDSTLKIQPAELGDSAMYLCASSLAATYSNQPQHFGDGTRLSIL.

This clonotype has a handful of counts. The chain carries TRBV3-1 and TRBJ2-2; 9 positions agree with TRBD2. J lost 4 bases, V lost 4 bases, and 4 bases had no gene match. The CDR3 loop spans 15 amino acids. CDR1 is LGHDT, CDR2 YNNKEL, per germline (reference sequence). The CDR3 spells CASSLAGAGTGELFF. DNA of the CDR3: TGTGCCAGCAGCCTAGCGGGAGCAGGCACCGGGGAGCTGTTTTTT. Full variable domain (missing parts from reference TRBV3-1 and TRBJ2-2): DTAVSQTPKYLVTQMGNDKSIKCEQNLGHDTMYWYKQDSKKFLKIMFSYNNKELIINETVPNRFSPKSPDKAHLNLHINSLELGDSAVYFCASSLAGAGTGELFFGEGSRLTVL.

This clonotype was detected only a few times. The rearrangement links TRBV29-1 to TRBJ2-1; TRBD1 matches 7 bases. Trimming cost V 7 bases and J 8 bases; bases outside gene matches: 8. CDR3 length: 12 amino acids. Germline V gives CDR1 SQVTM, CDR2 ANQGSEA. The CDR3 region is CSDKRTGHEQFF. The CDR3 DNA sequence: TGCAGCGATAAGCGGACAGGCCATGAGCAGTTCTTC.

This clonotype was detected only a few times. V and J are TRBV4-3 and TRBJ2-7; 9 bases are shared with TRBD2. The CDR3 contains 16 residues. Trimming at V came to 0 bases and at J to 4 bases, leaving 7 bases not matched to a gene. Germline V gene data show CDR1 as LGHNA and CDR2 as YSLEER. As DNA, the CDR3 is TGCGCCAGCAGCCAAGATCTAGCGGGGATCGGGTACGAGCAGTACTTC. It encodes CASSQDLAGIGYEQYF.

This clonotype occurred many times. The chain carries TRBV9 and TRBJ2-5, with D uncertain. The ends were cut back, 0 bases at V and 1 base at J, with 10 bases in the middle. Germline lookup yields CDR1 SGDLS and CDR2 YYNGEE. The CDR3 loop spans 15 amino acids. This CDR3 is CASSVGLTVQETQYF. The CDR3 nucleotides read TGTGCCAGCAGCGTAGGTCTAACGGTCCAAGAGACCCAGTACTTC.

A few counts support this clonotype. J is TRBJ2-3 and V is TRBV7-2, with TRBD1 identical over 10 bases. V dropped 9 bases and J dropped 4; count of bases not matched to a gene: 13. CDR1 SGHTA and CDR2 FQGNSA come from the germline V gene. This CDR3 is 16 amino acids long. The CDR3 here is CASNSLGTGVADTQYF. In DNA, the CDR3 is TGTGCCAGTAACTCCCTAGGGACAGGGGTCGCAGATACGCAGTATTTT.

This clonotype came up many times. V usage is TRBV5-1 and J usage is TRBJ2-2; TRBD1 aligns across 9 bases. The length of the CDR3 is 14 residues. J lost 7 bases, V lost 4 bases, and 5 bases had no gene match. CDR1 and CDR2 (germline): SGHRS, YFSETQ. CDR3 in DNA: TGCGCCAGCAGCAAGGACAGGGGAAGCGGGGAGCTGTTTTTT. Protein sequence: CASSKDRGSGELFF.

The chain has TRBV24-1 and TRBJ1-2; D gene ambiguous. In germline, CDR1 is KGHDR, CDR2 SFDVKD. V shed 2 bases and J shed 8 bases, with 23 bases lying between them. CDR3 size: 17 residues. CDR3 residues: CATSDSSYGEGPKGYTF. The CDR3, as DNA: TGTGCCACCAGTGATTCGTCCTACGGGGAAGGTCCTAAGGGCTACACCTTC.

The table lists this clonotype with a few counts. The chain uses TRBV12-3 or TRBV12-4 and TRBJ1-5; D is unresolved. This CDR3 region has 14 residues. V lost 5 bases and J 0 bases, leaving 8 bases between the germline ends. The CDR3, as DNA: TGTGCCAGCAGTGACGGTTATAGCAATCAGCCCCAGCATTTT. Amino acids: CASSDGYSNQPQHF.

V and J are TRBV6-4 and TRBJ1-5, with no clear D. V was clipped by 8 bases and J by 2 bases, with 16 bases between them. This CDR3 comprises 15 residues. Germline CDR1 and CDR2: MRHNA and SNTAGT. The CDR3 reads CASPCGGIGNQPQHF. The CDR3 DNA is TGTGCCAGCCCCTGTGGAGGGATCGGCAATCAGCCCCAGCATTTT.

This CDR3 is CASSLKSRSTDTQYF. CDR3 DNA sequence: TGTGCCAGCAGCTTAAAAAGCCGGAGCACAGATACGCAGTATTTT. The chain recombines TRBV7-9 with TRBJ2-3; D is unresolved. V was shortened by 2 bases and J by 0 bases, with 9 bases between the two germline ends. CDR1 and CDR2 from the germline V gene are SEHNR and FQNEAQ (reference sequence). The CDR3 consists of 15 residues.

This clonotype was seen a handful of times. This chain links TRBV4-3 with TRBJ2-1, with TRBD2 as a possible D gene (5 bases). Deletions cut 0 bases from V and 0 bases from J, with 15 bases between. CDR1 is LGHNA and CDR2 is YSLEER in the germline V gene. The CDR3 totals 18 residues. CDR3: CASSQDQASWTSYNEQFF. CDR3 sequence (DNA): TGCGCCAGCAGCCAAGATCAGGCTAGCTGGACCTCCTACAATGAGCAGTTCTTC.

This clonotype was detected only a few times. DNA for the CDR3: TGTGCCAGCAGTTTTTCCCTAGCAGGCTACGAGCAGTACTTC. Its protein is CASSFSLAGYEQYF. V is TRBV12-3 or TRBV12-4 and J is TRBJ2-7, with D tentatively TRBD2 (5 bases). CDR3 length: 14 amino acids. Deletions cut 3 bases from V and 3 bases from J, with 12 bases between.